One and the same sample provided the 3 T cell receptor beta chains below, sequenced in a study of shared clonotypes between healthy human individuals. Using immunoSEQ multiplex PCR, the repertoire was profiled, and TCRdb retains in-frame clones only, with some absent. The sample includes approximately 120,000 clones, roughly 70% of them seen just once. Material: memory CD8+ T cells sorted from blood. Subset specified: CD45RO+ cells pooled with CCR7-negative TemRA cells. All receptors derive from a young woman in good health.

This chain uses TRBV25-1 with TRBJ2-2; the match to TRBD1 covers 8 bases. Germline lookup yields CDR1 MGHDK and CDR2 SYGVNS. The CDR3 is 13 amino acids. Trimming removed 7 bases from V and 4 bases from J; junction bases left unmatched: 2. The CDR3 here is CASTGQGTGELFF. In nucleotides, the CDR3 is TGTGCCAGCACCGGACAGGGCACCGGGGAGCTGTTTTTT.

V is TRBV4-1 and J is TRBJ2-1; D remains unclear. Germline V gene lookup returns CDR1 MGHRA and CDR2 YSYEKL. CDR3 size: 19 residues. V lost 0 bases and J 5 bases, leaving 23 bases between the germline ends. The CDR3 nucleotides are TGCGCCAGCAGCCAAGACCCCCTAATCTCCGGGCGCCAAAACAATGAGCAGTTCTTC. Its translation is CASSQDPLISGRQNNEQFF.

Points on this clone: Other nucleotide sequences from this sample produce the same CDR3. The genes are TRBV9 and TRBJ2-5, with D unclear. This CDR3 has 14 residues. The V and J ends lost 0 bases and 2 bases respectively, with 8 bases between them. Germline loops: CDR1 SGDLS, CDR2 YYNGEE. CDR3 bases: TGTGCCAGCAGCGTAGGAGGAACACAAGAGACCCAGTACTTC. Its protein is CASSVGGTQETQYF.